There are a few counts of the clone carrying this TCR beta chain. The entry originates in a study of blood T cell repertoires in COVID-19. Study details: T cells, B-cell-depleted T cells, or PBMCs provided the cDNA or gDNA that served as material.

In the original workflow: Amplification with reference gene primers provided the estimates of nucleated cell counts. Some clones are missing from TCRdb's copy, which holds only in-frame ones; the method was immunoSEQ multiplex PCR. The V and J calls and clone size were taken over from that table, and D and trimming were inferred from the DNA. The sample lists roughly 200,000 clones, just under 80% seen once, with 2.5% to 3.5% in the top ten. Trimming took 3 bases from V and 0 from J, leaving 8 bases between them. CDR3 length: 15 amino acids. Germline loops: CDR1 SGHAT, CDR2 FQNNGV. This TCR was sampled from a woman aged 80 or older with active or convalescent COVID-19. Sequencing was carried out using peripheral blood. This chain links TRBV11-2 with TRBJ2-2, with D perhaps TRBD1 (5 bases). CDR3 nucleotides: TGTGCCAGCAGCTTGCTAGGGGCGAACACCGGGGAGCTGTTTTTT. It translates to CASSLLGANTGELFF.